This record looks at one TCR beta chain sequence and its context. This clonotype came up a few times. It lacks a known antigen. Within one base of it there is no much larger clone, and no base qualities were kept. Library creation used PCR. Sequenced on a NextSeq 500. Bulk TCR libraries were generated as previously described, with the TCR primers listed in Table S5 used. Purification of total RNA was performed with the Qiagen AllPrep DNA/RNA kit. Before analysis, reads from multiple sequencing runs of the same library were pooled. The authors processed their data as follows. Reads were retained only if their TCR constant sequence matched exactly, and those retained reads were trimmed to 150 nt and grouped according to their 12-nt molecular barcodes. Reads in each barcode group were sub-clustered using a 15% Levenshtein threshold, and a quality-weighted consensus sequence was built for each RNA molecule. Non-functional sequences were filtered out, along with any lower-count sequence sitting one edit away from another sequence. Based on fitting two negative binomial distributions, any barcode sub-cluster with under 20% of the maximum read count was discarded. In-frame beta chains were kept once TCRdb had trimmed the public reads at Q25 with fastp and called clones with MiXCR. Each entry is one CDR3 protein sequence, shown with its most common DNA and genes. The V and J calls follow TCRdb's processing rather than the paper's. The sample table lists some 590,000 distinct CDR3 sequences, roughly 23% of them with a count of one. The ten most abundant clones make up about 0.73% of the sample.

According to the germline V gene, CDR1 reads SGHVS and CDR2 reads FQNEAQ. From its cysteine to its phenylalanine, the CDR3 spans 17 amino acids. Only the CDR3 portion is preserved as DNA: 51 bases, with reading frame beginning at the first base. V and J are truncated by 5 bases and 4 bases respectively, leaving an intervening sequence of 24 bases. These data belong to a study of molecular identifiers for immune sequencing clone quantification (dated by TCRdb to 2017 to 2018). About the full investigation: For a replicate experiment, RNA from roughly 20,000 or 100,000 naive CD8 T cells was divided into five aliquots, and four of the five aliquots were sequenced. This methods study benchmarked molecular-identifier clustering-based TCR repertoire sequencing (MIDCIRS) and TCR RNA copy counting, using CD8 T cells to do so. What the study reported, not specific to this receptor: The naive libraries included spiked-in Jurkat TCR RNA (around 9 copies' worth), and this RNA is not part of the donor repertoire. A single cell's worth of spiked-in Jurkat TCR RNA was reported detectable even among some 920,000 naive CD8 T cells. When barcode sub-clustering was not used, chimeric consensus sequences inflated TCR diversity, with chimeras reaching as high as 47%. Highly expanded clone sizes could be underestimated because identical TCR molecules may share a barcode. Around 2.8 recovered TCR RNA copies per cell were obtained by modeling, versus roughly 9.1 by digital PCR, implying a capture efficiency of approximately 30%. In CMV-specific effector cells, clones with more than 20 RNA copies accounted for over 97% of molecules, whereas in naive cells such clones accounted for under 1%.

Libraries of naive CD8 T cells were generated from about 21,000 to 970,000 sorted cells, with 10%, 30% or 50% of the purified RNA used. Naive CD8 T cells were FACS-sorted as CD8+CD4-CCR7+CD45RA+ on a BD FACSAria II into RLT Plus buffer. More than 8 TCR copies' worth of Jurkat RNA were spiked into about 20,000-1,100,000 naive CD8 T cell samples to test detection sensitivity. CD8 T cells were enriched using RosetteSep CD8+ T Cell Enrichment Cocktail and Ficoll-Paque, and the enriched cells then underwent ACK red cell lysis. The rearrangement joined TRBV7-8 to TRBJ2-7; 7 matching bases give a weak D call of TRBD2. Source material: naive CD8+ T cells from blood, with Jurkat cell RNA spiked in. The sample's cell subset or site, from its label and the paper: FACS-sorted CD8+CD4-CCR7+CD45RA+ naive T cells. This sequence originates from a human donor in good health. Some libraries in this study had Jurkat cell RNA spiked in. This receptor carries the CDR3 CASSPIPWGGLAYEQYF. The DNA sequence follows: TGTGCCAGCAGCCCGATACCGTGGGGGGGCTTAGCTTACGAGCAGTACTTC.